A selection of T cell receptor beta chains follows, all from one sample in a study of graft-versus-host responses after intestinal transplantation. Profiling relied on immunoSEQ multiplex PCR, and the TCRdb table lists in-frame clones only, not all of them. The sample records approximately 16,000 clones, approximately 59% being singletons. Here the sequenced sample was ileum tissue, taken 524 days after transplant. The receptors derive from a human patient who received an intestinal transplant, so some T cells may come from the graft donor. Each CDR3 is given with its conserved first and last residue. The D gene is left open where the match is weak. Only part of the rows carry a size: once, few, many, or a class if the clone is expanded.

>few|TRBJ1-5|.|TRBV29-1
TGCAGCGTTGATCCCCCCGGTAGGGAGGAGGATCAGCCCCAGCATTTT
CSVDPPGREEDQPQHF
>once|TRBJ1-6|TRBD1|TRBV19
TGTGCCAGTAGTACCCCGACAGGGGGCGGTTCACCCCTCCACTTT
CASSTPTGGGSPLHF
>.|TRBJ1-1|TRBD1|TRBV5-1
TGCGCCAGCAGCTCCGGGACAGGTCCGATGAACACTGAAGCTTTCTTT
CASSSGTGPMNTEAFF
>.|TRBJ1-5|TRBD1|TRBV19
TGTGCCAGTAGTATTTCGGTGGCTGGGACAGATAATCAGCCCCAGCATTTT
CASSISVAGTDNQPQHF
>.|TRBJ1-1|.|TRBV6-6
TGTGCCAGCAGTTACAGGGGGGGCAACACTGAAGCTTTCTTT
CASSYRGGNTEAFF
>.|TRBJ2-2|TRBD2|TRBV2
TGTGCCAGCAGTGAAGACCCGACTAGCTCTTTGAACACCGGGGAGCTGTTTTTT
CASSEDPTSSLNTGELFF
>.|TRBJ2-1|TRBD2|TRBV30
TGTGCCTGGAGCGGTCGGCTAGCGGTTGAGCAGTTCTTC
CAWSGRLAVEQFF
>.|TRBJ1-6|.|TRBV5-1
TGCGCCAGCAGCCGGACGGTCGGGGATTCCCTTAATAATTCACCCCTCCACTTT
CASSRTVGDSLNNSPLHF
>.|TRBJ2-4|.|TRBV19
TGTGCCAGTAGTATGGCAGGGGACAAAAACATTCAGTACTTC
CASSMAGDKNIQYF
>.|TRBJ1-1|.|TRBV10-3
TGTGCCAGCAGCCGCGGACAAATCACTGAAGCTTTCTTT
CASSRGQITEAFF
>medium-sized|TRBJ2-1|.|TRBV4-3
TGCGCCAGCAGCCAAGAAACTAGTTTGAATGAGCAGTTCTTC
CASSQETSLNEQFF
>.|TRBJ2-3|TRBD2|TRBV5-1
TGCGCCAGCAGCCCAACTAGCGGGGGGACTAGCACAGATACGCAGTATTTT
CASSPTSGGTSTDTQYF
>.|TRBJ2-7|.|TRBV5-6
TGTGCCAGCAGCGGAGGAAAGAACAGGGAAGCCGGAGAGCAGTACTTC
CASSGGKNREAGEQYF
>few|TRBJ1-4|TRBD1|TRBV10-3
TGTGCCATCAGCCGGGACAGGGATTTTGAAAAACTGTTTTTT
CAISRDRDFEKLFF
>.|TRBJ2-7|.|TRBV4-3
TGCGCCAGCAGCCAAGATCTGGGGGCGTACGAGCAGTACTTC
CASSQDLGAYEQYF
>.|TRBJ2-2|.|TRBV10-3
TGTGCCATCAGGGGCACGGTTAGCACCGGGGAGCTGTTTTTT
CAIRGTVSTGELFF
>.|TRBJ2-7|TRBD2|TRBV30
TGTGCCTGGGAGCTGGGAGGGTCCCCCTACGAGCAGTACTTC
CAWELGGSPYEQYF
>many|TRBJ2-4|TRBD2|TRBV19
TGTGCCAGTAGTATCGGACTAGCGGGGGGAAACATTCAGTACTTC
CASSIGLAGGNIQYF
>.|TRBJ1-1|.|TRBV4-3
TGCGCCAGCAGCCAGACAGGATACACAAACACTGAAGCTTTCTTT
CASSQTGYTNTEAFF
>.|TRBJ2-5|TRBD2|TRBV5-1
TGCGCCAGCAGCTTGGGGGCTAGCGGGGGATCCGTCCAAGAGACCCAGTACTTC
CASSLGASGGSVQETQYF
>.|TRBJ2-3|TRBD2|TRBV10-3
TGTGCCATAGGGACTAGCGGGGGGGCCGGCACAGATACGCAGTATTTT
CAIGTSGGAGTDTQYF
>.|TRBJ2-1|TRBD1|TRBV30
TGTGCCTGGAATCAAGGGGGCGCGGTTGAGTTCTTC
CAWNQGGAVEFF
>few|TRBJ2-2|TRBD2|TRBV29-1
TGCAGCGTTGGACCTATCGGCGGGGGGGCCCGGAACACCGGGGAGCTGTTTTTT
CSVGPIGGGARNTGELFF
>few|TRBJ1-6|.|TRBV7-2
TGTGCCAGCAGCTTCGGGACACCTAATTCACCCCTCCACTTT
CASSFGTPNSPLHF
>.|TRBJ1-2|.|TRBV9
TGTGCCAGCAGCTTACATAACTATGGCTACACCTTC
CASSLHNYGYTF
>.|TRBJ1-3|TRBD1|TRBV5-1
TGCGCCAGCAGCTTGGAGGCAGGGGGTGGAAACACCATATATTTT
CASSLEAGGGNTIYF
>.|TRBJ2-1|.|TRBV11-2
TGTGCCAGCAGCTTAGTGCAGGCGTCCTACAATGAGCAGTTCTTC
CASSLVQASYNEQFF
>.|TRBJ1-2|.|TRBV19
TGTGCCAGTAGTATGCATTCCTTCATACGGGATGGCTACACCTTC
CASSMHSFIRDGYTF
>.|TRBJ2-7|TRBD1|TRBV30
TGTGCCTGGAGTGTACGGGACAGGGGGCCAATTGAGCAGTACTTC
CAWSVRDRGPIEQYF
>few|TRBJ2-7|TRBD1|TRBV6-6
TGTGCCAGCAGTGCCGACAGGGGTGGAATCGAGCAGTACTTC
CASSADRGGIEQYF
>.|TRBJ2-7|TRBD1|TRBV6-1
TGTGCCAGCAGTCTACAGGGGAAAGGATACGAGCAGTACTTC
CASSLQGKGYEQYF
>.|TRBJ2-1|.|TRBV11-2
TGTGCCAGCAGCTCCGGTCCCAATCTGTTCTTC
CASSSGPNLFF
>.|TRBJ1-6|.|TRBV7-6
TGTGCCAGCAGCCCCGGGGAAGAACCTAATTCACCCCTCCACTTT
CASSPGEEPNSPLHF
>.|TRBJ2-2|TRBD2|TRBV5-1
TGCGCCAGCAGCCTCCCGACTGCGGGGGGTACCGGGGAGCTGTTTTTT
CASSLPTAGGTGELFF
>few|TRBJ1-1|.|TRBV5-1
TGCGCCAGCAGCTTACCGCAACAGGGTACTGAAGCTTTCTTT
CASSLPQQGTEAFF
>.|TRBJ2-7|TRBD2|TRBV4-1
TGCGCCAGCAGCCAGGTTAGCGGGGGAGGTTACGAGCAGTACTTC
CASSQVSGGGYEQYF
>.|TRBJ1-1|.|TRBV28
TGTGCCAGCAGTTTTTTGGGGAGCCCTGAAGCTTTCTTT
CASSFLGSPEAFF
>.|TRBJ2-1|TRBD1|TRBV27
TGTGCCAGCAGGCCGGGACAGGGGTACAATGAGCAGTTCTTC
CASRPGQGYNEQFF
>.|TRBJ1-3|.|TRBV6-1
TGTGCCAGCAGTGCCTATGACTCAAGCTCTGGAAACACCATATATTTT
CASSAYDSSSGNTIYF
>.|TRBJ2-7|TRBD1|TRBV27
TGTGCCAGCAGGTACCGGGACAGGGCTCCTTACGAGCAGTACTTC
CASRYRDRAPYEQYF
>.|TRBJ1-2|.|TRBV5-1
TGCGCCAGCAGCTTGGACGGCTATGGCTACACCTTC
CASSLDGYGYTF
>.|TRBJ1-3|TRBD1|TRBV30
TGTGCCTGGTTGCCCGGGACAGGGGTCCCGAGCTCTGGAAACACCATATATTTT
CAWLPGTGVPSSGNTIYF
>.|TRBJ2-7|.|TRBV6-6
TGTGCCAGCAGCTTGGGGGGAAACGAGCAGTACTTC
CASSLGGNEQYF
>few|TRBJ2-7|TRBD1|TRBV7-2
TGTGCCAGCACCCATCGGGACAGTTCACGCTACGAGCAGTACTTC
CASTHRDSSRYEQYF
>few|TRBJ2-6|TRBD1|TRBV27
TGTGCCAGCAGTAGAGGACAGGGGGGAACTGGGGCCAACGTCCTGACTTTC
CASSRGQGGTGANVLTF
>.|TRBJ2-5|.|TRBV14
TGTGCCAGCAGCCAGCACCTCGATGGGGGGAGGGAGACCCAGTACTTC
CASSQHLDGGRETQYF
>.|TRBJ1-2|.|TRBV21-1
TGTGCCAGCAGCAAAAGGGGACAGTCTTATGGCTACACCTTC
CASSKRGQSYGYTF
>.|TRBJ1-4|TRBD1|TRBV6-1
TGTGCCAGCAGTGAATTTGGGGGGACAGGGGCTCTAATGAAAGGAGGTGAAAAACTGTTTTTT
CASSEFGGTGALMKGGEKLFF
>.|TRBJ2-1|TRBD2|TRBV15
TGTGCCACCAGCAGAGGAACAGCGGGGGGCGTCCATGAGCAGTTCTTC
CATSRGTAGGVHEQFF